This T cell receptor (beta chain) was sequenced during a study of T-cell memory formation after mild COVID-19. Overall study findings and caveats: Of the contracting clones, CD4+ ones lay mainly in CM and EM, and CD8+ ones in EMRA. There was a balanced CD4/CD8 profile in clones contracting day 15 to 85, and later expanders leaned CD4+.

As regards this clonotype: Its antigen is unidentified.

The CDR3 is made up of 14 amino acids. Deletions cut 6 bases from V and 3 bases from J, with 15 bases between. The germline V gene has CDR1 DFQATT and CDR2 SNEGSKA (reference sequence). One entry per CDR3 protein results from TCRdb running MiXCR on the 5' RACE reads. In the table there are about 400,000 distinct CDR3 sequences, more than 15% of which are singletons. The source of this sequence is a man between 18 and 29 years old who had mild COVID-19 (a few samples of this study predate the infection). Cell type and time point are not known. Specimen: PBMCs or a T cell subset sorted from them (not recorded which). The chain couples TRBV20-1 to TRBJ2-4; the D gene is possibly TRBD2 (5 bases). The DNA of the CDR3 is TGCAGTGCCAACCCAGGAGGCAGCAAAAACATTCAGTACTTC. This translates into CSANPGGSKNIQYF.